The next 22 T cell receptor beta chains were all read from a single sample in a study of T cells in Graves' hyperthyroidism and ophthalmopathy. RNA transcripts were the template for amplifying TCR beta CDR3 regions. First-round RT-PCR targeting the TCR CDR3 was performed with the HTBI primer set. TCRdb re-derived calls from the multiplex PCR reads in MiXCR, one entry per CDR3 protein. The table shows a few hundred thousand distinct CDR3 sequences, with roughly 50% occurring only once. Input material: peripheral blood or thyroid tissue (not recorded which). The receptors were gathered from a woman in her late teens or twenties with Graves' hyperthyroidism.

This clonotype was seen many times. V usage is TRBV3-1 and J usage is TRBJ2-6; 7 bases match TRBD1. The CDR3 is made up of 15 amino acids. Losses at the gene ends were 1 base for V and 3 bases for J; bases not matched to a gene: 0. CDR1 is LGHDT, CDR2 YNNKEL, per germline (reference sequence). In nucleotides, the CDR3 is TGTGCCAGCAGCCAAGGGACAGGTGGGGCCAACGTCCTGACTTTC. As protein: CASSQGTGGANVLTF. Variable domain in full (rest from reference TRBV3-1 and TRBJ2-6): DTAVSQTPKYLVTQMGNDKSIKCEQNLGHDTMYWYKQDSKKFLKIMFSYNNKELIINETVPNRFSPKSPDKAHLNLHINSLELGDSAVYFCASSQGTGGANVLTFGAGSRLTVL.

The table lists this clonotype with many counts. The chain recombines TRBV27 with TRBJ2-7, with D hard to call. The ends were cut back, 7 bases at V and 0 bases at J, with 13 bases in the middle. This CDR3 has 14 amino acids. In germline, CDR1 is MNHEY, CDR2 SMNVEV (reference sequence). The CDR3 spells CASTVDSDSYEQYF. In nucleotides, the CDR3 is TGTGCCAGCACCGTCGACTCAGACTCCTACGAGCAGTACTTC.

In the case of this clonotype: A read error may explain this, as a much larger clone is one base away. The chain is built from TRBV19 and TRBJ2-7; D gene uncertain. Trimming took 3 bases from V and 2 from J, leaving 11 bases between them. The CDR3 spans 14 residues. Germline V gene lookup returns CDR1 LNHDA and CDR2 SQIVND (reference sequence). The CDR3 bases are TGTGCCAGTAGTATCATGGGGTCCACCTACGAGCAGTACTTC. This codes for CASSIMGSTYEQYF.

Ten or more counts support this clonotype. J is TRBJ2-7 and V is TRBV19; D may be TRBD2 (5 bases). This CDR3 region has 13 residues. CDR1 is LNHDA and CDR2 is SQIVND in the germline V gene (reference sequence). With 4 bases removed from V and 4 bases from J, the gap between germline ends came to 11 bases. CDR3 sequence: CASSTGIYYEQYF. As DNA, the CDR3 is TGTGCCAGTAGTACGGGGATCTATTACGAGCAGTACTTC.

As for this clonotype: Its ends do not fully match the called genes, so a read error is possible. This rearrangement joins TRBV7-6 to TRBJ2-1, with 9 nucleotides matching TRBD2. This CDR3 is built from 11 residues. CDR1 is SGHVS, CDR2 FNYEAQ, per germline. The CDR3 here is CASSSERLADF. Written as DNA, the CDR3 is TGTGCCAGCAGCTCCGAACGACTAGCGGACTTC. Supplemented by reference TRBV7-6 and TRBJ2-1, the full variable domain reads GAGVSQSPRYKVTKRGQDVALRCDPISGHVSLYWYRQALGQGPEFLTYFNYEAQQDKSGLPNDRFSAERPEGSISTLTIQRTEQRDSAMYRCASSSERLADFGPGTRLTVL.

This clonotype has just a few counts. The chain joins TRBV25-1 to TRBJ2-3; D possibly corresponds to TRBD2 (6 bases). Per the germline V gene, CDR1 is MGHDK and CDR2 is SYGVNS. Trimming removed 1 base at V and 3 bases at J, with 11 bases between. The CDR3 loop spans 15 amino acids. The CDR3 spells CASSELGEVTDTQYF. In nucleotides, the CDR3 is TGTGCCAGCAGTGAATTGGGGGAGGTAACAGATACGCAGTATTTT.

In this sample, this clonotype turned up many times. At one of its ends the junction is not consistent with the germline gene, which may arise from a read error. The chain carries TRBV7-2 and TRBJ2-7; D is unresolved. Germline CDR1 SGHTA, CDR2 FQGNSA. This CDR3 is 13 amino acids long. CDR3 loop: CASSLGAKDEQCF. In DNA form, the CDR3 reads TGTGCCAGCAGCTTAGGGGCGAAGGACGAGCAGTGCTTC.

The sample holds many counts of this clonotype. This chain's CDR3 is CSARTGMNTEAFF. CDR3 in DNA: TGCAGTGCTAGAACCGGGATGAACACTGAAGCTTTCTTT. The chain employs TRBV20-1 and TRBJ1-1; no clear D gene. Germline V gene sequence: CDR1 DFQATT, CDR2 SNEGSKA (reference sequence). V was shortened by 2 bases and J by 0 bases, with 7 bases between the two germline ends. CDR3 length equals 13 residues.

There are a few counts of this clonotype. The gene calls are TRBV27 and TRBJ2-5; no firm D call. The CDR3 is 13 amino acids. Trimming removed 10 bases at V and 7 bases at J, with 19 bases between. Looked up from germline, CDR1 is MNHEY and CDR2 is SMNVEV (reference sequence). The CDR3 is CATTDLVRGTQYF. The DNA of the CDR3 is TGTGCCACCACAGATCTTGTCCGCGGGACCCAGTACTTC.

Of note for this clonotype: Possible read error: a much larger clone is one base away. The rearrangement uses TRBV29-1 and TRBJ1-1; D is uncertain. CDR1 and CDR2 (germline): SQVTM, ANQGSEA. This CDR3 region has 11 residues. Trimming took off 7 bases at V and 6 bases at J, with 12 bases between the two ends. CDR3 nucleotides: TGCAGCGGTGACGGTGGGGCTGAAGCTTTCTTT. Its translation: CSGDGGAEAFF.

This clonotype was observed many times. This chain uses TRBV20-1 with TRBJ2-5, with TRBD2 matching 13 bases. The germline V gene has CDR1 DFQATT and CDR2 SNEGSKA (reference sequence). V lost 4 bases, J lost 5 bases, and 7 bases stayed unmatched. This CDR3 has 15 amino acids. CDR3 DNA: TGCAGTGCTATAAGGACTAGCGGGAGTCCGGAGACCCAGTACTTC. This encodes CSAIRTSGSPETQYF.

This clonotype was seen a few times. The V and J genes are TRBV24-1 and TRBJ2-1; a weak D match, TRBD1 (6 bases). The CDR3 covers 15 residues. V lost 3 bases and J lost 5, with 13 bases in between. The germline gives CDR1 KGHDR, CDR2 SFDVKD. CDR3 DNA sequence: TGTGCCACCAGTGATCCCCGGGACATTAACAATGAGCAGTTCTTC. Translating gives CATSDPRDINNEQFF.

This clonotype showed up many times. The rearrangement uses TRBV25-1 and TRBJ1-2; D not certain. V lost 0 bases, J lost 7 bases, and 9 bases lay in between. The CDR3 spans 13 residues. The germline gives CDR1 MGHDK, CDR2 SYGVNS. CDR3: CASSEYPDFGYTF. The CDR3 region has the DNA TGTGCCAGCAGTGAATATCCAGATTTTGGCTACACCTTC.

This clonotype was seen more than once but under ten times. J is TRBJ2-7 and V is TRBV7-9; no definite D call. Germline CDR1 and CDR2: SEHNR and FQNEAQ (reference sequence). Trimming shortened V by 5 bases and J by 5 bases, and 7 bases separated the two germline ends. The CDR3 has 11 residues. In DNA, the CDR3 is TGTGCCAGCAGCCACGGAAACGAGCAGTACTTC. Translating it yields CASSHGNEQYF. Filled out from reference TRBV7-9 and TRBJ2-7, the complete variable domain reads DTGVSQNPRHKITKRGQNVTFRCDPISEHNRLYWYRQTLGQGPEFLTYFQNEAQLEKSRLLSDRFSAERPKGSFSTLEIQRTEQGDSAMYLCASSHGNEQYFGPGTRLTVT.

The chain joins TRBV20-1 to TRBJ1-3; D is unclear. This CDR3 is built from 14 residues. V lost 6 bases, J lost 0 bases, and 12 bases lay in between. CDR1 is DFQATT and CDR2 is SNEGSKA in the germline V gene (reference sequence). CDR3 sequence (DNA): TGCAGTGCAACGGAGGGATCCTCTGGAAACACCATATATTTT. It is translated as CSATEGSSGNTIYF.

The sample holds many counts of this clonotype. This sequence joins TRBV10-3 and TRBJ1-1; TRBD1 matches 7 bases. V dropped 6 bases and J dropped 5; count of bases not matched to a gene: 12. Germline V gene data show CDR1 as ENHRY and CDR2 as SYGVKD. The CDR3 totals 15 residues. Here the CDR3 DNA reads TGTGCCATCAGCAGAAGTAAGGGGGCGGGGACTGAAGCTTTCTTT. Translating it yields CAISRSKGAGTEAFF.

Many counts were recorded for this clonotype. As DNA, the CDR3 is TGTGCCAGCAGCAGTGCGGAGACCATCGCCTACGAGCAGTACTTC. Translated, it gives CASSSAETIAYEQYF. The rearrangement uses TRBV6-2 or TRBV6-3 and TRBJ2-7, with D hard to call. Germline V gives CDR1 MNHEY, CDR2 SVGEGT. Trimming shortened V by 6 bases and J by 2 bases, and 17 bases separated the two germline ends. The CDR3 totals 15 residues.

This clonotype was observed at least ten times. This chain uses TRBV25-1 with TRBJ1-5; D unclear. The germline V and J ends were trimmed by 1 base and 5 bases, with 12 bases remaining between them. This CDR3 is built from 15 residues. CDR1 and CDR2 from the germline V gene are MGHDK and SYGVNS. CDR3 loop: CASSESGSGYQPQHF. CDR3 in DNA: TGTGCCAGCAGTGAATCCGGGTCGGGCTATCAGCCCCAGCATTTT.

The chain employs TRBV7-9 and TRBJ2-5, with a weak D call TRBD2 (6 bases). The end of the DNA aligns better with TRBJ2-1, so the J call may be wrong. Germline V CDR1 and CDR2: SEHNR, FQNEAQ (reference sequence). The CDR3 covers 15 residues. In DNA, the CDR3 is TGTGCCAGCAGCGTAGAAGCAGGGAGGTACAATGAGCAGTTCTTC. Translated: CASSVEAGRYNEQFF.

V is TRBV29-1 and J is TRBJ2-5; D may be TRBD1 or TRBD2 (5 bases each). V was clipped by 4 bases and J by 4 bases, with 13 bases between them. Per germline, CDR1 SQVTM and CDR2 ANQGSEA. The length of the CDR3 is 13 residues. CDR3 protein: CSVGYGAGETQYF. The DNA of the CDR3 is TGCAGCGTTGGGTATGGGGCGGGAGAGACCCAGTACTTC. Together with reference TRBV29-1 and TRBJ2-5, the CDR3 gives the full variable domain: SAVISQKPSRDICQRGTSLTIQCQVDSQVTMMFWYRQQPGQSLTLIATANQGSEATYESGFVIDKFPISRPNLTFSTLTVSNMSPEDSSIYLCSVGYGAGETQYFGPGTRLLVL.

This clonotype was counted many times. This chain uses TRBV27 with TRBJ2-7; 10 bases match TRBD2. Germline loops: CDR1 MNHEY, CDR2 SMNVEV (reference sequence). With 5 bases clipped from V and 0 bases from J, the junction kept 7 bases outside the gene matches. CDR3 length: 16 residues. CDR3 protein: CASSLRTSGSSYEQYF. The CDR3 region has the DNA TGTGCCAGCAGTCTCAGGACTAGCGGAAGCTCCTACGAGCAGTACTTC.

The chain couples TRBV29-1 to TRBJ1-2, with TRBD1 matching 11 bases. V was clipped by 1 base and J by 4 bases; unmatched bases: 5. The CDR3 length is 15 residues. Per the germline V gene, CDR1 is SQVTM and CDR2 is ANQGSEA. The CDR3 sequence: CSVEGTGGEVYGYTF. CDR3 in DNA: TGCAGCGTTGAAGGGACAGGGGGCGAAGTCTATGGCTACACCTTC.